One sample yielded the 17 T cell receptor beta chains listed below, sequenced in a study of technical replicates of blood from several donors. Assay used: immunoSEQ multiplex PCR; TCRdb lists only in-frame clones, some missing. The profile covers approximately 70,000 clones, with roughly 97% appearing a single time and roughly 0.3% taken by the ten largest. Sequenced: T cells isolated from PBMCs. All receptors come from a human donor in good health.

The gene calls are TRBV11-3 and TRBJ2-4; 9 nucleotides align to TRBD2. This CDR3 is built from 18 residues. V dropped 4 bases and J dropped 8; count of bases not matched to a gene: 18. CDR1 and CDR2 from the germline V gene are SGHNT and YENEEA. The CDR3 bases are TGTGCCAGCAGCTCCAGGGGTAGCGGGAGAGGGGGAGGGGACATTCAGTACTTC. Encoded protein: CASSSRGSGRGGGDIQYF. Full variable domain (rest looked up from reference TRBV11-3 and TRBJ2-4): EAGVVQSPRYKIIEKKQPVAFWCNPISGHNTLYWYLQNLGQGPELLIRYENEEAVDDSQLPKDRFSAERLKGVDSTLKIQPAELGDSAVYLCASSSRGSGRGGGDIQYFGAGTRLSVL.

The J gene is TRBJ1-4, the V gene TRBV30, with TRBD1 matching 11 bases. Germline trimming cut 4 bases from V and 5 bases from J; bases unmatched to any gene: 6. This CDR3 has 15 amino acids. Looked up from germline, CDR1 is GTSNPN and CDR2 is SVGIG (reference sequence). CDR3 sequence reads: CAWIPGQGGNEKLFF. DNA for the CDR3: TGTGCCTGGATTCCGGGACAGGGGGGAAATGAAAAACTGTTTTTT.

V and J are TRBV9 and TRBJ2-7; perhaps TRBD2 as D (6 bases). Per germline, CDR1 SGDLS and CDR2 YYNGEE. V was pared by 4 bases and J by 5 bases, with 10 bases between. The length of the CDR3 is 12 residues. In DNA form, the CDR3 reads TGTGCCAGCAGCCCCTCGGGGGACGAGCAGTACTTC. This codes for CASSPSGDEQYF.

This chain uses TRBV6-6 with TRBJ1-1, with 8 bases matching TRBD1. Trimming removed 5 bases from V and 2 bases from J; junction bases left unmatched: 4. CDR1 and CDR2 from the germline V gene are MNHNY and SVGAGI (reference sequence). CDR3 length: 14 residues. CDR3 protein: CASSPDRVNTEAFF. DNA of the CDR3: TGTGCCAGCAGTCCGGACAGGGTTAACACTGAAGCTTTCTTT.

V and J are TRBV23-1 and TRBJ1-4; D gene uncertain. TRBV23-1 is an open reading frame, and its role is uncertain. The germline V and J ends were trimmed by 0 bases and 3 bases, with 14 bases remaining between them. The CDR3 loop spans 17 amino acids. The chain's CDR3 is CASSQSGRRSPNEKLFF. CDR3 in DNA: TGCGCCAGCAGTCAATCCGGCAGGAGGTCACCTAATGAAAAACTGTTTTTT.

The genes are TRBV6-1 and TRBJ1-5; 10 nucleotides align to TRBD1. Germline CDR1 is MNHNS and CDR2 is SASEGT. The CDR3 has 15 amino acids. J was trimmed by 6 bases and V by 6 bases; bases with no gene match: 8. CDR3 region: CASSWDRGGGQPQHF. CDR3 DNA: TGTGCCAGCAGCTGGGACAGGGGAGGAGGTCAGCCCCAGCATTTT.

The DNA of the CDR3 is TGTGCCAGCTCAGCAACAGGGGATAGGAACACTGAAGCTTTCTTT. As protein: CASSATGDRNTEAFF. The genes are TRBV18 and TRBJ1-1; 7 bases fit TRBD1. Germline loops: CDR1 KGHSH, CDR2 LQKENI. The CDR3 sequence is 15 residues long. Trimming removed 5 bases from V and 1 base from J; junction bases left unmatched: 7.

The V call is TRBV25-1, the J call TRBJ2-7, with TRBD1 identical over 7 bases. The CDR3 spans 13 residues. Looked up from germline, CDR1 is MGHDK and CDR2 is SYGVNS. V trimming: 6 bases; J trimming: 6 bases; junction bases outside the gene matches: 8. CDR3 DNA: TGTGCCAGCAGAGAACAGGGGTACGGCGAGCAGTACTTC. Translation: CASREQGYGEQYF.

The V call is TRBV2, the J call TRBJ2-1; 7 bases are shared with TRBD2. CDR1 and CDR2 (germline): SNHLY, FYNNEI. This CDR3 comprises 17 residues. The trim removed 3 bases at V and 7 bases at J, leaving 15 bases unmatched. The CDR3 is CASSDITSDRFGNEQFF. CDR3 coding DNA: TGTGCCAGCAGTGATATAACTAGCGACCGCTTCGGTAATGAGCAGTTCTTC.

The chain carries TRBV9 and TRBJ2-1; TRBD2 aligns across 7 bases. V shed 4 bases, J shed 7 bases, and the junction held 11 bases outside the gene matches. Germline V gives CDR1 SGDLS, CDR2 YYNGEE. The CDR3 is 15 residues long. CDR3 DNA sequence: TGTGCCAGCAGCTCCATGGAGGGAGGGCCGAATGAGCAGTTCTTC. Its translation is CASSSMEGGPNEQFF.

The chain combines TRBV6-5 with TRBJ1-2; 9 bases align to TRBD1. CDR1 is MNHEY, CDR2 SVGAGI, per germline. CDR3 length: 13 amino acids. Trimming cost V 6 bases and J 8 bases; bases outside gene matches: 7. This CDR3 is CASSRTGEGGYTF. As DNA, the CDR3 is TGTGCCAGCAGCCGGACAGGGGAAGGGGGCTACACCTTC.

The chain employs TRBV19 and TRBJ2-1, with 14 bases matching TRBD2. The length of the CDR3 is 19 residues. V dropped 5 bases and J dropped 1; count of bases not matched to a gene: 10. Germline-derived CDR1 and CDR2 are LNHDA and SQIVND (reference sequence). In DNA form, the CDR3 reads TGTGCCAGTAGTTCGGGACTAGCGGGAGTCAGTAGGTCCTACAATGAGCAGTTCTTC. Translated: CASSSGLAGVSRSYNEQFF. Using reference TRBV19 and TRBJ2-1 for the parts outside the CDR3, the full variable domain is DGGITQSPKYLFRKEGQNVTLSCEQNLNHDAMYWYRQDPGQGLRLIYYSQIVNDFQKGDIAEGYSVSREKKESFPLTVTSAQKNPTAFYLCASSSGLAGVSRSYNEQFFGPGTRLTVL.

The CDR3 spells CASSQEDRASGNIQYF. CDR3 DNA: TGTGCCAGCAGCCAAGAAGATCGCGCCTCGGGGAACATTCAGTACTTC. The rearrangement links TRBV4-2 to TRBJ2-4; the D gene is possibly TRBD2 (5 bases). Per the germline V gene, CDR1 is LGHNA and CDR2 is YNFKEQ. The CDR3 extends over 16 amino acids. V dropped 0 bases and J dropped 7 bases, with 16 bases sitting between them.

The rearrangement joins TRBV6-5 to TRBJ1-2, with 7 bases aligning to TRBD1. The CDR3 runs to 15 residues. Germline trimming cut 7 bases from V and 5 bases from J; bases unmatched to any gene: 13. The germline V gene has CDR1 MNHEY and CDR2 SVGAGI. CDR3 sequence: CASTLRGTRGYGYTF. The DNA of the CDR3 is TGTGCCAGCACCCTCAGGGGGACTCGTGGGTATGGCTACACCTTC.

V and J are TRBV7-9 and TRBJ2-1; 7 nucleotides line up with TRBD2. From germline, CDR1 is SEHNR and CDR2 FQNEAQ (reference sequence). This CDR3 spans 17 amino acids. V shed 3 bases and J 9 bases; nucleotides not matched to a gene: 17. CDR3 bases: TGTGCCAGCAGCTTGCTGACGGGGGGAGTCGCAATCGCTGAGCAGTTCTTC. Amino acid sequence: CASSLLTGGVAIAEQFF.

With respect to this clone: Within the sample, other DNA sequences also encode this same CDR3. V and J are TRBV15 and TRBJ2-5; D possibly corresponds to TRBD1 (5 bases). This CDR3 contains 14 residues. Germline CDR1 and CDR2: LNHNV and YYDKDF (reference sequence). The germline V and J ends were trimmed by 1 base and 2 bases, with 8 bases remaining between them. The CDR3 bases are TGTGCCACCAGCAGAGCTGGACAACAAGAGACCCAGTACTTC. Its translation is CATSRAGQQETQYF.

This chain joins TRBV30 and TRBJ1-4; TRBD1 agrees at 7 bases. V lost 2 bases to trimming and J lost 2 bases; unmatched junction nucleotides: 11. The CDR3 length is 17 residues. Germline values: CDR1 GTSNPN, CDR2 SVGIG (reference sequence). The CDR3 nucleotides read TGTGCCTGGAGTTATCTCCAGGGGGTTACGACTAATGAAAAACTGTTTTTT. Its protein product is CAWSYLQGVTTNEKLFF.